This T cell receptor beta chain originates from a study of PD-L1 blockade in urothelial cancer. The overall study: The median number of T cells present in blood samples was 141,255.

Here immunoSEQ multiplex PCR was the method, and the copy in TCRdb shows in-frame clones only, minus some. Of more than 45,000 clones listed, approximately 86% are singletons. The time point is: peripheral blood 6 weeks after treatment start. Each patient contributed between 1 and 8 total time points of blood mononuclear cells, pretreatment and during treatment. From germline, CDR1 is MGHRA and CDR2 YSYEKL. V lost 2 bases and J 2 bases, leaving 10 bases between the germline ends. This CDR3 contains 16 residues. A word on this clone: Its matching antigen is unknown.

Findings and limits, study-wide: Durable-benefit patients expanded tumor-associated blood clones more at 3 weeks. Better progression-free and overall survival followed lower pretreatment blood clonality.

This clonotype was obtained from a man between 60 and 75 years old with urothelial cancer. This chain joins TRBV4-1 and TRBJ2-6, with D hard to call. Sequencing used PBMCs, obtained around atezolizumab (anti-PD-L1) treatment. CDR3 residues: CASSQLSTAGANVLTF. The CDR3 nucleotides are TGCGCCAGCAGCCAACTGTCAACAGCTGGGGCCAACGTCCTGACTTTC.